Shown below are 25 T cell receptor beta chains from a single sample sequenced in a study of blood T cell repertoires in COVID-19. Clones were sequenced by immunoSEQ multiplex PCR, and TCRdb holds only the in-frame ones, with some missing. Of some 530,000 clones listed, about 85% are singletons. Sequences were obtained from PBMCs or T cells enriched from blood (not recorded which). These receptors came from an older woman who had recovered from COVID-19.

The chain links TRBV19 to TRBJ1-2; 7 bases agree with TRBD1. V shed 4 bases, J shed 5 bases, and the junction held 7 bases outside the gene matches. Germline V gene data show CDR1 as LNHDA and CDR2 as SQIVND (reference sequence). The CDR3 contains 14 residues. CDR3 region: CASSTPLGQYGYTF. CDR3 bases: TGTGCCAGTAGTACTCCTCTGGGACAGTATGGCTACACCTTC.

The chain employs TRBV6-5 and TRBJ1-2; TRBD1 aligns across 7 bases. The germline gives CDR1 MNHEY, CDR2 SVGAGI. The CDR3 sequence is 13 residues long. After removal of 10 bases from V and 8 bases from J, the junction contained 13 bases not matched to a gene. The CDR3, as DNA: TGTGCCATCACCAAGACAGGGTTCGGAGGCTACACCTTC. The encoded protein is CAITKTGFGGYTF.

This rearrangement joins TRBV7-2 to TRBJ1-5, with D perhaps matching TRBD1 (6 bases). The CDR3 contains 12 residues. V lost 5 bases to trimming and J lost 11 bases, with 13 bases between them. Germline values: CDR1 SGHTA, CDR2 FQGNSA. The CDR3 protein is CASSQGLEAQHF. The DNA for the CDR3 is TGTGCCAGCAGCCAGGGGTTGGAGGCCCAGCATTTT.

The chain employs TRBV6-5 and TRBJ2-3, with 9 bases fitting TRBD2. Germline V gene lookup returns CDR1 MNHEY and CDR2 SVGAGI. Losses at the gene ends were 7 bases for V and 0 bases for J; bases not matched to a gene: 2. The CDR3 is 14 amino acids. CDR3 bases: TGTGCCAGCAAGGCGGGGGGGAGCACAGATACGCAGTATTTT. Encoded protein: CASKAGGSTDTQYF.

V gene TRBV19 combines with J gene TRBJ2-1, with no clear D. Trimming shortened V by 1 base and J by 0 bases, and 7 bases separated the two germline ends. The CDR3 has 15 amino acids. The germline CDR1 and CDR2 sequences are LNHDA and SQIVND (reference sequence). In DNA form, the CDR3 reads TGTGCCAGTAGTATAGGTCCGAGCTCCTACAATGAGCAGTTCTTC. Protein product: CASSIGPSSYNEQFF.

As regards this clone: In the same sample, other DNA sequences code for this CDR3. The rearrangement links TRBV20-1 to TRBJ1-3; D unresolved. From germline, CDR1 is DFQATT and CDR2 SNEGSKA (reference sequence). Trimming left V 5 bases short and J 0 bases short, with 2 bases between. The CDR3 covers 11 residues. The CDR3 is CSAYSGNTIYF. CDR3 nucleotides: TGCAGTGCTTACTCTGGAAACACCATATATTTT.

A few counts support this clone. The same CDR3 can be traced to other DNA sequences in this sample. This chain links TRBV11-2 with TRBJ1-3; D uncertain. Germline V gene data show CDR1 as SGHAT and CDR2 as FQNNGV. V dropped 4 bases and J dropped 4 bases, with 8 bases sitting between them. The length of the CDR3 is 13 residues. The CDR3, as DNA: TGTGCCAGCAGCTCCACAACCGGAAACACCATATATTTT. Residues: CASSSTTGNTIYF.

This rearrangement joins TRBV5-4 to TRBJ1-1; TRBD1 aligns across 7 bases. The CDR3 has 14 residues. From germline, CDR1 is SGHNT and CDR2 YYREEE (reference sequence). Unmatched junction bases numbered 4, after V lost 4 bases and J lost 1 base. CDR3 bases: TGTGCCAGCAGCCTGGGACAGAGGAACACTGAAGCTTTCTTT. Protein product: CASSLGQRNTEAFF.

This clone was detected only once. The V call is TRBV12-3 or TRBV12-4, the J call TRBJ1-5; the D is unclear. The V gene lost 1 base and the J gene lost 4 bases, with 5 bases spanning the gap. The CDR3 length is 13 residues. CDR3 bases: TGTGCCAGCAGTTTAGTCGGGAATCAGCCCCAGCATTTT. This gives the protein CASSLVGNQPQHF.

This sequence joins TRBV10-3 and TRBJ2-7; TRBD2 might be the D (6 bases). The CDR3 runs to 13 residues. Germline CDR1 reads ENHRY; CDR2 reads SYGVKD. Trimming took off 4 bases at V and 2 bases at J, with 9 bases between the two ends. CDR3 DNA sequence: TGTGCCATCAGTGCGGGAGCGGCCTACGAGCAGTACGTC. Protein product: CAISAGAAYEQYV.

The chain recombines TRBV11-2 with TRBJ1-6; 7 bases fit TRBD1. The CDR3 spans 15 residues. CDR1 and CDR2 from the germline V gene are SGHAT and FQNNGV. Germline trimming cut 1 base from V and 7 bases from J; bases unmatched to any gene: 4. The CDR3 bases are TGTGCCAGCAGCTTAGCGACAGGGATGAATTCACCCCTCCACTTT. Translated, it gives CASSLATGMNSPLHF.

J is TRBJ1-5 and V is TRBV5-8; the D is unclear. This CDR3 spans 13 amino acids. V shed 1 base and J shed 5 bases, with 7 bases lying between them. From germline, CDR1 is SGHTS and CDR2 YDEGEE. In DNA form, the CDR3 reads TGTGCCAGCAGCTTGCAGCGTTATCAGCCCCAGCATTTT. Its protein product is CASSLQRYQPQHF.

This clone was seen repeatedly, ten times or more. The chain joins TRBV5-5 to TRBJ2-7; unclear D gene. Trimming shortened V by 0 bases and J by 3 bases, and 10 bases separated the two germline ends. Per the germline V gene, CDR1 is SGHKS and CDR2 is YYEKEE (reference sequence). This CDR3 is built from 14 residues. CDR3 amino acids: CASSLGVGDYEQYF. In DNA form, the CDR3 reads TGTGCCAGCAGCTTGGGGGTCGGAGACTACGAGCAGTACTTC. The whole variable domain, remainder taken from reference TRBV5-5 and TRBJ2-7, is DAGVTQSPTHLIKTRGQQVTLRCSPISGHKSVSWYQQVLGQGPQFIFQYYEKEERGRGNFPDRFSARQFPNYSSELNVNALLLGDSALYLCASSLGVGDYEQYFGPGTRLTVT.

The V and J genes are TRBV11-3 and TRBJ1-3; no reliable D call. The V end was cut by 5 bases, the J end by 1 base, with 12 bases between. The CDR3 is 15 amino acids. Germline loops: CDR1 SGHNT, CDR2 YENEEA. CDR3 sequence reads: CASSLDAASGNTIYF. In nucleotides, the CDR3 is TGTGCCAGCAGCCTCGATGCCGCGTCTGGAAACACCATATATTTT. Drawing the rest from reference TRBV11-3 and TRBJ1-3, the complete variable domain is EAGVVQSPRYKIIEKKQPVAFWCNPISGHNTLYWYLQNLGQGPELLIRYENEEAVDDSQLPKDRFSAERLKGVDSTLKIQPAELGDSAVYLCASSLDAASGNTIYFGEGSWLTVV.

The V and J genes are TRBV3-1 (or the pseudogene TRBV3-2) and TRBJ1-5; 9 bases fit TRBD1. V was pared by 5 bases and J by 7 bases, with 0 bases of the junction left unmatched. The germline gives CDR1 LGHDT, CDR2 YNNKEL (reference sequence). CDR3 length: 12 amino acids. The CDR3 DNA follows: TGTGCCAGCAGCGACAGGGGGCAGCCCCAGCATTTT. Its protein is CASSDRGQPQHF.

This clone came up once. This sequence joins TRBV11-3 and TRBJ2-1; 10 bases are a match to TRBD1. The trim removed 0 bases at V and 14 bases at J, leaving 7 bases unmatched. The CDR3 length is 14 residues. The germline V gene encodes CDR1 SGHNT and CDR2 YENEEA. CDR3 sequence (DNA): TGTGCCAGCAGCTTAGAAGGGGGGACAGGGGATAAGTTCTTC. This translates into CASSLEGGTGDKFF.

CDR3 amino acids: CAIRGYGVVQYGYTF. CDR3 in DNA: TGTGCCATCAGGGGTTACGGGGTAGTTCAATATGGCTACACCTTC. The chain has TRBV6-5 and TRBJ1-2, with D possibly being TRBD1 (6 bases). The CDR3 sequence is 15 residues long. Trimming cost V 10 bases and J 5 bases, with 23 bases left between them. Germline V gene data show CDR1 as MNHEY and CDR2 as SVGAGI.

CDR3 protein: CATSDLQAGGTDEQFF. The CDR3 bases are TGTGCCACCAGTGATTTGCAAGCGGGGGGGACAGATGAGCAGTTCTTC. This chain connects TRBV24-1 to TRBJ2-1, with 10 bases matching TRBD2. The V and J ends lost 0 bases and 8 bases, in that order; junction bases with no gene match: 6. CDR3 length equals 16 residues. The germline V gene has CDR1 KGHDR and CDR2 SFDVKD.

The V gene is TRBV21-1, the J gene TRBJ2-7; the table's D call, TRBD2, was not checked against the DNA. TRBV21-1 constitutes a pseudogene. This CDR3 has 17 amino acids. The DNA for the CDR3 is TGTGCCAGCAGCAAATGGAAAGTTGAGGGCAACTCCTACGAGCAGTACGTC. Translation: CASSKWKVEGNSYEQYV.

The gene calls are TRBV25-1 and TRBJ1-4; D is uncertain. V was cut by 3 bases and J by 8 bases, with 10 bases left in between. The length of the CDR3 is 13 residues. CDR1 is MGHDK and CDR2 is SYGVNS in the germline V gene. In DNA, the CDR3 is TGTGCCAGCAGTGATGCCGGGGAAGAAAAACTGTTTTTT. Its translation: CASSDAGEEKLFF.

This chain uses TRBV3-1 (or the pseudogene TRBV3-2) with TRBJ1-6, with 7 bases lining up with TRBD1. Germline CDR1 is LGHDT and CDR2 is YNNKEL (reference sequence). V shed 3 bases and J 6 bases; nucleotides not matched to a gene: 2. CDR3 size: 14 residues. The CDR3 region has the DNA TGTGCCAGCAGCCATGAGGGGGCTAATTCACCCCTCCACTTT. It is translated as CASSHEGANSPLHF.

CDR3 DNA: TGTGCCAGCAGCCAAGATATGAGAGCGGACTATGGCTACACCTTC. Protein sequence: CASSQDMRADYGYTF. The chain combines TRBV4-2 with TRBJ1-2; D unresolved. Germline loops: CDR1 LGHNA, CDR2 YNFKEQ. Trimming removed 0 bases at V and 3 bases at J, with 11 bases between. CDR3 length equals 15 residues.

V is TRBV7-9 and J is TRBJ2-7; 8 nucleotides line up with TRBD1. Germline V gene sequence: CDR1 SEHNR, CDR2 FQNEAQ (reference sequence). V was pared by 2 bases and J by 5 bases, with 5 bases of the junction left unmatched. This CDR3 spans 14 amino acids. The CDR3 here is CASSLRTGIHEQYF. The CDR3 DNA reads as TGTGCCAGCAGCTTAAGGACAGGGATTCACGAGCAGTACTTC.

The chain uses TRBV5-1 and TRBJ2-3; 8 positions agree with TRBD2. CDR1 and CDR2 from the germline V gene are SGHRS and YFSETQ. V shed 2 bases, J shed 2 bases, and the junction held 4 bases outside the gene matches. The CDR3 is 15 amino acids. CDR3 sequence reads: CASSFTSGFTDTQYF. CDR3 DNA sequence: TGCGCCAGCAGCTTCACTAGCGGATTCACAGATACGCAGTATTTT.

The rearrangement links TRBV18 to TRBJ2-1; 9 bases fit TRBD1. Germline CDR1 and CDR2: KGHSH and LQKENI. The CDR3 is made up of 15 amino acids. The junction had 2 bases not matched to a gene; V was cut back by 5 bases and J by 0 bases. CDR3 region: CASSGTGSSYNEQFF. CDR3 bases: TGTGCCAGCTCAGGGACAGGGAGCTCCTACAATGAGCAGTTCTTC.